The sequence of this TCR beta chain was determined in a study of shared clonotypes between healthy human individuals (dated by TCRdb to the early 2020s). About the full investigation: Two women and a few men aged 18 to 49 years were included in the cohort. For each donor, CD4 naive and CD4 memory were each run on three plates, CD8 naive on two plates, and CD8 memory on one plate. Blood TCR repertoires of five healthy adults were deeply sequenced to estimate repertoire size and the extent of clonotype sharing between individuals. To increase sequencing depth and limit assay-specific biases, TCR repertoire library preparation and sequencing were carried out by different laboratories using diverse techniques. Leukapheresis yielded between about 0.9 and 10 billion PBMCs per donor.

Summary of the overall study and its limitations: Based on pairwise subsampling, the degree of clonotype sharing among donors was expected to be affected by sequencing depth. Approximately 5% of naive CD4, more than 3% of naive CD8, roughly 2.4% of memory CD4, and 0.4% of memory CD8 clonotypes were shared across several donors. Sampling was restricted to blood, and TCR repertoires in tissues likely differ from the TCR repertoires found in blood. Rarefaction of sorted-subset datasets indicated incomplete sequencing despite the large sequencing depth. Because the study included only a small number of donors, the genetic and exposure-history diversity represented was limited. Higher generation probabilities were observed for clonotypes shared by all four sorted-subset donors than for non-shared clonotypes. Naive subsets generally had larger estimated clonotype richness than memory subsets.

The CDR3 runs 13 residues from the cysteine to the phenylalanine. Only the CDR3 portion is preserved as DNA: 39 bases, with reading frame beginning at the first base. CDR1 and CDR2 were assigned from the germline V gene as SGDLS and YYNGEE. V loses 8 bases of germline sequence and J loses 4 bases, and the interval between the two ends is 16 bases. Using the deep immunoSEQ assay, TCR CDR3 regions were amplified from genomic DNA by multiplex PCR. For each cell subset, the extracted genomic DNA was distributed evenly across all wells of several immunoSEQ 96-well plates, and each plate served as one replicate. For sorted subsets, around 200 ng genomic DNA, equal to about 30,000 T cell genomes, was loaded into each replicate PCR. Purified libraries were measured with a Qubit 3.0 fluorometer, size-checked on a Bioanalyzer 2100, and measured again with the KAPA Library Quantification kit. A separate single-read 150-cycle Illumina NextSeq 550 flow cell was used to sequence each immunoSEQ 96-well plate. Concerning the study's data processing: Because only junctional sequences without quality scores were contained in the immunoSEQ output, filtering matching that applied to full-length reads could not be performed. To assign V/J genes and CDR3, sequences were annotated using PyIR, a Python wrapper for IgBLAST v1.9, with IMGT germline references. Reads were filtered out if the reads had weak V/J assignments (E-value above 1e-6), no CDR3, stop codons, out-of-frame junctions, or ambiguous translated residues. A V3J clonotype was defined by an identical inferred V gene, J gene, and CDR3 amino acid sequence. The percentage overlap between two repertoires was calculated by dividing the number of shared unique clonotypes by the size of the smaller repertoire. RTK rarefaction, the Chao1 estimator, and Recon v2.1 estimates of unobserved clonotypes were used to assess repertoire richness. Generation probabilities were computed with OLGA for all TCRbeta clonotypes obtained by the gDNA method from several donors. TCRdb carries this immuneACCESS record with in-frame sequences only. Its versions omit some clonotypes, under half of them owing to an unresolved V gene in the studies checked, with the rest unexplained. That table is the source of V, J and clone size, and D and trimming were worked out from the DNA. For this sample there are around 2,000,000 clones; about 95% appear just once. 1% to 1.3% of the sample lies in the top ten.

CD8 naive samples were CD45RO-negative cells positively selected for CCR7, giving a CD45RA+CCR7+ population that excluded TemRA cells. Donors were healthy HIV-negative adults with no recently reported acute infections or vaccinations. Every donor was a Caucasian adult living in Nashville, Tennessee, USA. After blood collection by leukapheresis, PBMCs were isolated using Ficoll-Histopaque density gradient centrifugation and then cryopreserved in the vapor phase of liquid nitrogen. Purity and quantity of every magnetically sorted T cell population were checked by analytical flow cytometry. Genomic DNA was isolated from each sorted fraction and quantified by UV absorbance on a Nanodrop 2000c. Details on this clone: The specificity of this receptor is unknown. Base qualities are not recorded, but no much larger clone differs from it by a single base.

This receptor was taken from a man aged 18 to 29 in good health. The sequencing input was naive CD8+ T cells sorted from blood. Sample cell subset or site, as interpreted from the label and publication: CD45RA+CCR7+. The sequence is built from TRBV9 and TRBJ2-7; 6 matching bases give a weak D call of TRBD1. The DNA reads TGTGCCAGATCTTACAGGGTACGGTACGAGCAGTACTTC. Translated, it gives CARSYRVRYEQYF.